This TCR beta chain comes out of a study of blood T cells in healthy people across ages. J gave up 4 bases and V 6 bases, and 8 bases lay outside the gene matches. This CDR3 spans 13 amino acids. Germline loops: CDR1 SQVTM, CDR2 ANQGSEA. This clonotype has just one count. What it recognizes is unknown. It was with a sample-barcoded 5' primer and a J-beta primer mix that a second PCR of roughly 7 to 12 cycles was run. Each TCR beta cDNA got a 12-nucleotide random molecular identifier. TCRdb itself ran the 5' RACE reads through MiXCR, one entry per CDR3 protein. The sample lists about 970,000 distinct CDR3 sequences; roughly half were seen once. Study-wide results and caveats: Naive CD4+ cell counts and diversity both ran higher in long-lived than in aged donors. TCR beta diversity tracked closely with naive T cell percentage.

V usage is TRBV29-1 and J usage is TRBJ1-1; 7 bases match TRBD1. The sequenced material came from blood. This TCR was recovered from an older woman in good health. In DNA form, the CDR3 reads TGCAGCGTCTACAGGGGCACCGGCACTGAAGCTTTCTTT. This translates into CSVYRGTGTEAFF.